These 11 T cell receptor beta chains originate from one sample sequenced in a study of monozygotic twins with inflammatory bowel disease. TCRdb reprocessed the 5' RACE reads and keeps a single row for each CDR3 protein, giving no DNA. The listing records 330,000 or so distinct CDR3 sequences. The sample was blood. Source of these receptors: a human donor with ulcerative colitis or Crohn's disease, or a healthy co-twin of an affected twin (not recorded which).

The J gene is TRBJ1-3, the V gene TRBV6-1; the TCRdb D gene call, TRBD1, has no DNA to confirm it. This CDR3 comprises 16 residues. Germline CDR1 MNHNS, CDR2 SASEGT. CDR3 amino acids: CASSQGQLGSGNTIYF.

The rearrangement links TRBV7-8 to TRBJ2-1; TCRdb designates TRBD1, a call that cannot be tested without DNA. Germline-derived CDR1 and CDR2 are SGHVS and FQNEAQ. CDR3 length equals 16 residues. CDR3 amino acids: CASSFPGREVHNEQFF.

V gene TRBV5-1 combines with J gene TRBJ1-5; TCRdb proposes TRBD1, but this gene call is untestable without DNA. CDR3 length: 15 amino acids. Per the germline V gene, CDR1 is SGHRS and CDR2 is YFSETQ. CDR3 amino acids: CASSLKTGSGQPQHF.

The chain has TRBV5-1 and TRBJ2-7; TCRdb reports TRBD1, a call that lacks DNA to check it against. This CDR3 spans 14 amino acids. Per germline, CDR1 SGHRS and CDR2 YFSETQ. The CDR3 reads CASSPGTFAYEQYF.

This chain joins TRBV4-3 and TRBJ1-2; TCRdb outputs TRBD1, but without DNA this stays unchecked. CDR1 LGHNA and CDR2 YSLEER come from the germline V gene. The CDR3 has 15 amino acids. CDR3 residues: CASSQDQGGNYGYTF.

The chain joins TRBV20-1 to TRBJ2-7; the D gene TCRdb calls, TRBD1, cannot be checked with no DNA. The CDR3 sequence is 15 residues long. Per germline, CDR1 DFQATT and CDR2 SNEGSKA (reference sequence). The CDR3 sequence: CSASRDSLYTYEQYF.

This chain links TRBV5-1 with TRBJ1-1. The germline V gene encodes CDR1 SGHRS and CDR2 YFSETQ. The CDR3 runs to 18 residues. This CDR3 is CASSGRGRLSLLNTEAFF.

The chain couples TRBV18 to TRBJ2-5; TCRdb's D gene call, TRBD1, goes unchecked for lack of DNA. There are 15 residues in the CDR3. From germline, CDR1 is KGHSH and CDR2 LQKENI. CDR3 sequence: CASSPKDPGRETQYF.

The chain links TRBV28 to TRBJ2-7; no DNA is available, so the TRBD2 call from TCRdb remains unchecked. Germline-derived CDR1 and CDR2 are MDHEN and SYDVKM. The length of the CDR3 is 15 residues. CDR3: CASSLSGTKTYEQYF.

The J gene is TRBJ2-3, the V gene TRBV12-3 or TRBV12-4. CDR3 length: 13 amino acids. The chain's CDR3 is CASRGSSTDTQYF.

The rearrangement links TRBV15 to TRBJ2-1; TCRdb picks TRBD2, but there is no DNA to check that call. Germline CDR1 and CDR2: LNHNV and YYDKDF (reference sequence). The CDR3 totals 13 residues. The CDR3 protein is CATSREAQREQFF.